Listed here is a single TCR beta chain. This clone's antigen is unknown. No quality values exist for individual bases; no much larger clone is one base distant. Trimming accounts for 4 bases at V and 4 bases at J, while the number of junction bases matched to no gene is 2. The CDR3 runs 13 residues from the cysteine to the phenylalanine. Solely the CDR3 DNA is kept, with 39 bases framed from the first base. Reading the germline V gene gives CDR1 SGHRS and CDR2 YFSETQ. These data are taken from a study of circulating and synovial CD4+ cells in juvenile arthritis (dated by TCRdb to between 2013 and 2015). As for the study more broadly: Within each patient, the TCRbeta CDR3 repertoires of synovial CD4 T cells, bulk blood CD4 T cells and circulating HLA-DR+ CD4 T cells were compared. Repertoire sequencing aimed to confirm that a circulating synovial-like CD4 T cell subset was enriched in synovial clonotypes.

The sequenced samples came from patients who had active juvenile idiopathic arthritis. Sorting was carried out immediately after cells were thawed, and dead cells were excluded with Live/Dead Fixable Near-IR Stain. Libraries were made using the immunoSEQ multiplex PCR assay. TCRbeta CDR3 sequencing was carried out by an external provider as a commercial service. Processing in the source paper ran as follows. The analyses used productive nucleotide sequences together with amino acid sequences obtained by in silico translation. Diversity was measured with Renyi entropy across alpha values, using the median of 200 repeated subsamples to equalise sample size. Pairwise repertoire distance was calculated as one minus the Chao-modified Jaccard index, correcting for under-sampling, and used for clustering. Frequency-weighted overlap with synovial clonotypes was calculated across 200 sample sizes, using 200 draws without replacement for each, and the value reported was the one at the size of the smaller sample. The table was pulled from immuneACCESS by TCRdb, which kept in-frame rearrangements only. Such tables lose some clones; where checked, under half of the loss comes from unresolved V genes, and the rest has no known cause. V and J calls plus clone size are reproduced from that table; the DNA served to infer D and trimming. This sample gives roughly 32,000 clones in total; roughly 96% of them show up just once. 0.68% of the sample belongs to the ten largest clones.

Here is what the overall study found, with its caveats: Synovial and circulating pathogenic-like lymphocyte repertoires were less diverse than bulk blood CD4 repertoires, with some CPL samples as oligoclonal as synovium. Because overlap with synovium was found to increase with sequencing depth, the full repertoire overlap was likely underestimated by the measured shared-clonotype fractions. Circulating pathogenic-like lymphocytes clustered with synovial T cells and shared a substantially higher fraction of CDR3 sequences with synovium than bulk blood. Traditional Vbeta family usage analysis did not detect the difference between circulating pathogenic-like lymphocytes and bulk blood T cells. Because T cell genome counts differed by at least an order of magnitude between CPL and bulk blood CD4 samples, sample-size effects were addressed.

The receptor comes from a human donor with juvenile idiopathic arthritis. Sequenced: CD4+ T cells from blood. Here the chain combines TRBV5-1 and TRBJ2-5, with 9 junctional bases fitting TRBD1. The nucleotide sequence reads TGCGCCAGCAGCACAGGGGGCGGAGAGACCCAGTACTTC. It is translated as CASSTGGGETQYF.